These T cell receptor beta chains were read from a single sample in a study of sequential checkpoint blockade in melanoma. The repertoire was sequenced with immunoSEQ multiplex PCR; TCRdb's copy has only in-frame clones and lacks some. The table lists about 11,000 clones, about 30% of them singletons, with roughly a quarter in the top ten. Sequenced material: tumor tissue (inferred from file names), taken from a patient given nivolumab and ipilimumab in sequence. These receptors all stem from a human donor with melanoma. CDR3s include the opening cysteine and the closing phenylalanine or tryptophan. A D gene is named only where the DNA matches it firmly. For some rows the clone size is stated as once, few or many, or as a class when expanded; others skip it.

>-|TRBV9|-|TRBJ1-2
TGTGCCAGCTGGGTCCCAGTCTATGGCTACACCTTC
CASWVPVYGYTF
>TRBD1|TRBV6-8|-|TRBJ1-2
TGTGCCAGCAGCGACAGGGTGGATGGCTACACCTTC
CASSDRVDGYTF
>TRBD1|TRBV5-1|-|TRBJ1-6
TGCGCCAGCAGCTTTCGGACAGGCGGTACATCTGGCTCACCCCTCCACTTT
CASSFRTGGTSGSPLHF
>-|TRBV29-1|-|TRBJ1-2
TGCAGCGTCCCCGGGGTGGGGGGTGGCTATGGCTACACCTTC
CSVPGVGGGYGYTF
>TRBD2|TRBV23-1|-|TRBJ2-4
TGCGCCAGCAGTCAAACCGGGACTAGCTCCGCGAAAAACATTCAGTACTTC
CASSQTGTSSAKNIQYF
>-|TRBV29-1|-|TRBJ2-7
TGCAGCGTTGAAGGAATTGGGGCCCCCTACGAGCAGTACTTC
CSVEGIGAPYEQYF
>-|TRBV11-3|-|TRBJ1-5
TGTGCCAGCAGCGAAACGTCAGGGAGCAATCAGCCCCAGCATTTT
CASSETSGSNQPQHF
>-|TRBV6-8|-|TRBJ1-2
TGTGCCAGCAGTTATCTGGGGGACTATGGCTACACCTTC
CASSYLGDYGYTF
>TRBD1|TRBV5-1|-|TRBJ1-1
TGCGCCAGCAGCTTCACGGGACAGGCGGGTGAAGCTTTCTTT
CASSFTGQAGEAFF
>TRBD1|TRBV18|few|TRBJ1-5
TGTGCCAGCTCACCCCCCGGACAGGGTGGGGTTCAGCCCCAGCATTTT
CASSPPGQGGVQPQHF
>-|TRBV29-1|-|TRBJ1-5
TGCAGCGTTGTGTTGACGGGGCTTGGCAATCAGCCCCAGCATTTT
CSVVLTGLGNQPQHF
>-|TRBV7-2|few|TRBJ1-5
TGTGCCAGCAGCTTAGCGACCCATCAGCCCCAGCATTTT
CASSLATHQPQHF
>-|TRBV11-3|-|TRBJ1-6
TGTGCCAGCAGCTTAATCCCCTCCGCGTGGGGGGAGACGTCACCCCTCCACTTT
CASSLIPSAWGETSPLHF
>-|TRBV6-8|-|TRBJ2-7
TGTGCCAGCAGTCAATCAGGCCCCCGGTATCTCGAGCAGTACTTC
CASSQSGPRYLEQYF
>TRBD2|TRBV18|-|TRBJ2-5
TGTGCCAGCTCACCCCGGGAGGGGACTCAAGAGACCCAGTACTTC
CASSPREGTQETQYF
>-|TRBV1|-|TRBJ1-2
TGCGCCAGCAGCCAAGATCAAGTTACTGCTAACTATGGCTACACCTTC
CASSQDQVTANYGYTF
>-|TRBV29-1|-|TRBJ1-1
TGCAGCGGGACGGGGGCTAGTGTAGCTGAAGCTTTCTTT
CSGTGASVAEAFF
>TRBD2|TRBV30|-|TRBJ2-1
TGTGCCTGGAGTGTACTAGCGTTTGAGCAGTTCTTC
CAWSVLAFEQFF
>-|TRBV7-1|few|TRBJ2-1
TGTGCCAGCAGCCCCGGGGCGGACAATGAGCAGTTCTTC
CASSPGADNEQFF
>-|TRBV27|-|TRBJ2-3
TGTGCCAGCAGTTCGGACTTCACAGATACGCAGTATTTT
CASSSDFTDTQYF
>-|TRBV11-3|many|TRBJ1-4
TGTGCCAGCAGCCCCCGCCGAGACAGGTTTGAAAAACTGTTTTTT
CASSPRRDRFEKLFF
>TRBD2|TRBV11-3|-|TRBJ2-1
TGTGCCAGCAGCTTAGATCGGGGGGGCAGGCTCAATGAGCAGTTCTTC
CASSLDRGGRLNEQFF
>TRBD2|TRBV11-3|few|TRBJ2-1
TGTGCCAGCAGTCACGAATCGGGGGGGCTTGGTAATGAGCAGTTCTTC
CASSHESGGLGNEQFF
>-|TRBV11-3|few|TRBJ2-3
TGTGCCAGCAGCTTGATCGCGGCAAGGGTCGATACGCAGTATTTT
CASSLIAARVDTQYF
>TRBD1|TRBV11-3|-|TRBJ1-4
TGTGCCAGCAGCCTTGGGACAGGGCGAGAAAAACTGTTTTTT
CASSLGTGREKLFF
>-|TRBV6-8|-|TRBJ2-2
TGTGCCAGCAGTTCTCGCAACACCGGGGAGCTGTTTTTT
CASSSRNTGELFF
>-|TRBV30|-|TRBJ2-1
TGTGCTGCGTTAATGGTATCGGATGAGCAGTTCTTC
CAALMVSDEQFF
>TRBD1|TRBV29-1|-|TRBJ2-7
TGCAGCGCCATACCCCGGGACAGGGAATACGAGCAGTACTTC
CSAIPRDREYEQYF
>-|TRBV19|medium-sized|TRBJ2-1
TGTGCCAGTACAGGGGTTAGTGAGCAGTTCTTC
CASTGVSEQFF
>-|TRBV9|few|TRBJ1-6
TGTGCCAGCAGCATTACAGGGAAATCCCTCCACTTT
CASSITGKSLHF
>-|TRBV11-3|few|TRBJ2-2
TGTGCCAGCAGTCCGGCGGGGAGTACTAGGAACACCGGGGAGCTGTTTTTT
CASSPAGSTRNTGELFF
>-|TRBV11-3|-|TRBJ2-7
TGTGCCAGCACCGGAACTCCGGGCCCGTGGTCCTACGAGCAGTACTTC
CASTGTPGPWSYEQYF
>-|TRBV4-1|-|TRBJ1-2
TGCGCCAGCAGCCAAGACCAGGGGAGGGTGGACTATGGCTACACCTTC
CASSQDQGRVDYGYTF
>TRBD1|TRBV6-4|-|TRBJ1-2
TGTGCCAGCGGACAGGGTTATGGCTACACCTTC
CASGQGYGYTF
>TRBD1|TRBV5-1|-|TRBJ2-7
TGCGCCAGCGGCTTCCCGGGACAGGGGTACGAGCAGTACTTC
CASGFPGQGYEQYF
>TRBD2|TRBV6-8|few|TRBJ2-7
TGTGCCAGCAGCCTCGGGGGGGGCGAGCAGTACTTC
CASSLGGGEQYF
>TRBD2|TRBV14|-|TRBJ2-3
TGTGCCAGCAGCCAAGATTCGGGACTAGCGGGGGGAATGGATACGCAGTATTTT
CASSQDSGLAGGMDTQYF
>-|TRBV9|many|TRBJ2-7
TGTGCCAGCAGCGTAGCTGGGTCCTACGAGCAGTACTTC
CASSVAGSYEQYF
>-|TRBV7-6|many|TRBJ1-6
TGTGCCAGCAGCTTAGAATTCCCGGATAATTCACCCCTCCACTTT
CASSLEFPDNSPLHF
>TRBD2|TRBV6-8|-|TRBJ2-3
TGTGCCAGCAGTACCCGACTAGCTAACACAGATACGCAGTATTTT
CASSTRLANTDTQYF
>-|TRBV7-6|many|TRBJ2-5
TGTGCCAGCAGCTTAATGCCAGGGAAAAGAGGAGAGACCCAGTACTTC
CASSLMPGKRGETQYF
>TRBD1|TRBV2|-|TRBJ1-2
TGTGCCAGCAGTGGTGACAGGGGGAACTATGGCTACACCTTC
CASSGDRGNYGYTF
>-|TRBV11-3|-|TRBJ2-1
TGTGCCAGCAGCTTAGTTGGGGGCTTCTCCTACAATGAGCAGTTCTTC
CASSLVGGFSYNEQFF
>-|TRBV5-1|few|TRBJ1-5
TGCGCCAGCAGCCCTGACCAAGGGAATCAGCCCCAGCATTTT
CASSPDQGNQPQHF
>-|TRBV14|-|TRBJ2-7
TGTGCCAGCGGGACCACCACCTACGAGCAGTACTTC
CASGTTTYEQYF
>-|TRBV6-8|-|TRBJ2-7
TGTGCCAGCAGTTACGGTACGGACCGCTACGAGCAGTACTTC
CASSYGTDRYEQYF
>TRBD1|TRBV30|once|TRBJ2-7
TGTGCCTGGACCGACGACAGGGTTAATTCCTACGAGCAGTACTTC
CAWTDDRVNSYEQYF
>-|TRBV11-3|few|TRBJ1-3
TGTGCCAGCAGCTCCCTAGCAGGGTACGGAAACACCATATATTTT
CASSSLAGYGNTIYF
>TRBD2|TRBV29-1|-|TRBJ2-1
TGCAGCGCTGAGACCGGGACTAGCGAGTTCGATGAGCAGTTCTTC
CSAETGTSEFDEQFF
>-|TRBV19|-|TRBJ2-5
TGTGCCAGTAGTATTCTCTGGGGTGGTGATCAGACCCAGTACTTC
CASSILWGGDQTQYF
>-|TRBV9|-|TRBJ1-3
TGTGCCAGCAGCGGAACAGGGTACCCTGGAAACACCATATATTTT
CASSGTGYPGNTIYF
>-|TRBV19|once|TRBJ2-3
TGTGCCAGTAGTAACCGGGGCACAGATACGCAGTATTTT
CASSNRGTDTQYF
>-|TRBV11-3|-|TRBJ1-6
TGTGCCAGCAGCCAGGATGTAGGGGCCTACTATAATTCACCCCTCCACTTT
CASSQDVGAYYNSPLHF
>-|TRBV4-1|few|TRBJ2-5
TGCGCCAGCAGCCAAGATGGGGTCGTGGGCGGGGAGACCCAGTACTTC
CASSQDGVVGGETQYF
>-|TRBV9|-|TRBJ1-5
TGTGCCAGCAGCGTAGATTGGATGAGCAATCAGCCCCAGCATTTT
CASSVDWMSNQPQHF
>-|TRBV6-4|few|TRBJ1-5
TGTGCCAGCAGTAATAGCAATCAGCCCCAGCATTTT
CASSNSNQPQHF